This T cell receptor (beta chain) was profiled in a study of blood T cells in healthy people across ages. Study-wide results and caveats: Both naive CD4+ cell counts and diversity were greater in long-lived donors than in aged donors.

PCR was performed a second time for 7 to 11 cycles using a sample-barcoded 5' primer and a J-beta primer mix. TCRdb analysed the 5' RACE reads with MiXCR anew, one entry per CDR3 protein. The data hold 1 million or so distinct CDR3 sequences, with around 25% observed a single time. The germline V gene encodes CDR1 SGHTA and CDR2 FQGTGA. The ends were cut back, 5 bases at V and 5 bases at J, with 13 bases in the middle. The CDR3 is made up of 13 amino acids. This clonotype has a handful of counts. Its matching antigen is unknown. The data were also submitted as part of a second study, on T cells of mothers and their children.

Sequenced: blood. This chain joins TRBV7-3 and TRBJ2-7, with a possible D match to TRBD2 (6 bases). The receptor was derived from a girl aged 2 to 10 in good health. CDR3 nucleotide sequence: TGTGCCAGCAGCCCGGGGGAGCTCCACGAGCAGTACTTC. Residues: CASSPGELHEQYF.